The rows below give T cell receptor beta chains drawn from one sample of a study of blood T cell repertoires in COVID-19. The table came from immunoSEQ multiplex PCR; TCRdb's copy has only in-frame clones and leaves some out. The sample records approximately 500,000 clones, approximately 91% being singletons. What was sequenced was peripheral blood. The origin of the receptors is a woman between 50 and 59 years old with COVID-19, enrolled during active disease. Both conserved end residues are part of each CDR3. The D gene is left open where the match is weak. A row's size may be missing; if present it is once, few, many or a size class.

clone_size	v_call	d_call	j_call	cdr3_nt	cdr3_aa
-	TRBV13	-	TRBJ1-2	TGTGCCAGCAGCTTAGGCCGACAGAGCGCTAACTATGGCTACACCTTC	CASSLGRQSANYGYTF
once	TRBV5-6	-	TRBJ1-1	TGTGCCAGCAGCTTGAGTTCCGGGGGAACTGAAGCTTTCTTT	CASSLSSGGTEAFF
-	TRBV30	TRBD1	TRBJ2-7	TGTGCCTGGGGCGAGGGACAGGTAGGCTACGAGCAGTACTTC	CAWGEGQVGYEQYF
-	TRBV7-2	TRBD1	TRBJ2-7	TGTGCCAGCAGCTCCCAAGACAGGGGGGCCTACGAGCAGTACTTC	CASSSQDRGAYEQYF
-	TRBV11-2	-	TRBJ2-7	TGTGCCAGCAACCTAAACAGTCCCTACGAGCAGTACTTC	CASNLNSPYEQYF
once	TRBV19	TRBD1	TRBJ1-2	TGTGCCAGTAGTATGTCGACAGGGAAGGCAGTAAGAAAAGGCTACACCTTC	CASSMSTGKAVRKGYTF
-	TRBV7-2	-	TRBJ1-4	TGTGCCAGCAGCTTTCAACAGCAAACTAATGAAAAACTGTTTTTT	CASSFQQQTNEKLFF
-	TRBV27	TRBD1	TRBJ1-2	TGTGCCAGCAGCCCGGGACAGGGGGCGCGCGGCTATGGCTACACCTTC	CASSPGQGARGYGYTF
-	TRBV19	TRBD1	TRBJ1-2	TGTGCCACCCTGGACAGGGCTTATGGCTACACCTTC	CATLDRAYGYTF
few	TRBV6-5	-	TRBJ1-4	TGTGCCAGCAGGAGTAATGAAAAACTGTTTTTT	CASRSNEKLFF
-	TRBV19	-	TRBJ1-3	TGTGCCAGTAGCGAAGAAGACATAATGGAAAACACCATATATTTT	CASSEEDIMENTIYF
-	TRBV15	-	TRBJ2-7	TGTGCCACCGTACAGGAGGGCGAGCAGTACTTC	CATVQEGEQYF
-	TRBV27	TRBD2	TRBJ2-3	TGTGCCAGCAGTTTTGTAGCGGGGGGTACAGATACGCAGTATTTT	CASSFVAGGTDTQYF
-	TRBV2	TRBD1	TRBJ1-2	TGTGCCAGCAGTGAAGCAAGGGACAGCTATGGCTACACCTTC	CASSEARDSYGYTF
-	TRBV29-1	-	TRBJ1-2	TGCAGCGTTGAAGATCTGGGCGGGGGATACTATGGCTACACCTTC	CSVEDLGGGYYGYTF
-	TRBV7-8	-	TRBJ2-6	TGTGCCAGCAGCCCATCTGGGGCCAACGTCCTGACTTTC	CASSPSGANVLTF
-	TRBV7-9	TRBD1	TRBJ1-5	TGTGCCAGCAGCTCCGGACAGGTTAGCAATCAGCCCCAGCATTTT	CASSSGQVSNQPQHF
once	TRBV20-1	-	TRBJ1-2	TGCAGTGCTTTCGGACAGTATGGCTACACCTTC	CSAFGQYGYTF
-	TRBV3-1/TRBV3-2	TRBD1	TRBJ2-3	TGTGCCAGCAGCGCCAGACAGGGGACAGATACGCAGTATTTT	CASSARQGTDTQYF
once	TRBV30	-	TRBJ1-3	TGTGCCTGGAGTGTACGTGGGGGGGCTGGAAACACCATATATTTT	CAWSVRGGAGNTIYF
-	TRBV2	-	TRBJ1-4	TGTGCCAGCAGTGAAGCGCTTTCCACCCAGGAAAAACTGTTTTTT	CASSEALSTQEKLFF
-	TRBV2	TRBD1	TRBJ2-7	TGTGCCAGCAGTGAACCCCGGGACAGGGGACCCTCCTACGAGCAGTACTTC	CASSEPRDRGPSYEQYF
-	TRBV9	TRBD1	TRBJ2-5	TGTGCCAGCAGCGCGGGCCCCGGGACAGTTGAGACCCAGTACTTC	CASSAGPGTVETQYF
-	TRBV5-6	-	TRBJ1-6	TGTGCCAGCAGCTTCCCGACTCGGTCACCCCTCCACTTT	CASSFPTRSPLHF
-	TRBV3-1/TRBV3-2	TRBD1	TRBJ1-5	TGTGCCAGCAGCCAAGGGGGACAGAATCAGCCCCAGCATTTT	CASSQGGQNQPQHF
-	TRBV15	TRBD1	TRBJ2-7	TGTGCCACCAGCAGTCAACAGGGGGATTCCTACGAGCAGTACTTC	CATSSQQGDSYEQYF
-	TRBV11-2	-	TRBJ1-1	TGTGCCAGCAGCTTAGTATCACAGAACACTGAAGCTTTCTTT	CASSLVSQNTEAFF
-	TRBV30	-	TRBJ1-1	TGTGCCTGGGTCCGGGACCTCGGGAGCGAAGCTTTCTTT	CAWVRDLGSEAFF
-	TRBV11-2	TRBD1	TRBJ1-2	TGTGCCAGCAGCCATCGGACAGGGGGCCGCTATGGCTACACCTTC	CASSHRTGGRYGYTF
-	TRBV19	TRBD1	TRBJ1-2	TGTGCCAGTCGCGATCTGGGACAGCCAAACTATGGCTACACCTTC	CASRDLGQPNYGYTF
-	TRBV24-1	-	TRBJ1-1	TGTGCCACCAGTAGGAGGGGCGCGGGCACTGAAGCTTTCTTT	CATSRRGAGTEAFF
-	TRBV5-8	TRBD1	TRBJ1-5	TGTGCCAGCAGCTTGGGTGGGACAGCGTTTTTCAGGCAGCCCCAGCATTTT	CASSLGGTAFFRQPQHF
-	TRBV6-4	TRBD2	TRBJ2-3	TGTGCCAGCAGTGGAAAGACTAGCGGAACCAGCACAGATACGCAGTATTTT	CASSGKTSGTSTDTQYF
few	TRBV19	TRBD1	TRBJ1-2	TGTGCCAGTAGACCTGGGACAGGGGGGATTATAGGTGGCTACACCTTC	CASRPGTGGIIGGYTF
-	TRBV10-1	-	TRBJ2-2	TGCGCCAGCAGTGACCCACGGCCACGGGGTACCGGGGAGCTGTTTTTT	CASSDPRPRGTGELFF
-	TRBV7-9	-	TRBJ1-2	TGTGCCAGCAGCTTAGGTCCGGAGAGTGGCTACACCTTC	CASSLGPESGYTF
-	TRBV2	-	TRBJ1-6	TGTGCCAGCCATATCCCAGGGGCAGGTAATTCACCCCTCCACTTT	CASHIPGAGNSPLHF
-	TRBV3-1/TRBV3-2	TRBD2	TRBJ2-1	TGTGCCAGCAGCCCTAACTACATGGGACTAGCGGGCCGGAGCTCCTACAATGAGCAGTTCTTC	CASSPNYMGLAGRSSYNEQFF
-	TRBV5-6	-	TRBJ1-4	TGTGCCAGCAGCGTTCCTAGGGGGAATGAAAAACTGTTTTTT	CASSVPRGNEKLFF
-	TRBV6-1	TRBD2	TRBJ2-5	TGTGCCAGCAGAGAAATTAGCGGGGGGGCCGAGGAGACCCAGTACTTC	CASREISGGAEETQYF
-	TRBV6-5	-	TRBJ1-2	TGTGCCAGCAGCGACAGCACAGGAAGTAGGGGCTACACCTTC	CASSDSTGSRGYTF